This is a list of T cell receptor beta chains from one sample in a study of blood T cell repertoires in COVID-19. Profiled with immunoSEQ multiplex PCR; TCRdb holds only in-frame clones, not every one. Among tens of thousands of clones listed, 80% to 90% were seen once. Input material: peripheral blood. These receptor sequences come from a woman aged 60-75 years with acute or convalescent COVID-19. Each CDR3 is given with its conserved first and last residue. D genes are given only for firm matches. Only some rows state a clone size, as once, few, many or a class for expanded clones.

TGTGCCAGCAGCTTCCAGTTTGGGGACGGGGGATACGAGCAGTACTTC,CASSFQFGDGGYEQYF,TRBV7-2,.,TRBJ2-7,.
TGTGCCAGCAGTAGTACAGGGGGCACTGAAGCTTTCTTT,CASSSTGGTEAFF,TRBV28,TRBD1,TRBJ1-1,.
TGTGCCAGCAGCCCAACAACAGGGGGCAACACTGAAGCTTTCTTT,CASSPTTGGNTEAFF,TRBV9,TRBD1,TRBJ1-1,.
TGTGCCAGCAAGGGAGGACAGGCTGGGGCCAACGTCCTGACTTTC,CASKGGQAGANVLTF,TRBV28,.,TRBJ2-6,.
TGTGCCAGCACACGACAGGGTAGAAACACCATATATTTT,CASTRQGRNTIYF,TRBV9,TRBD1,TRBJ1-3,.
TGCGCCAGTGATGCAGGGGGCGGCTATGGCTACACCTTC,CASDAGGGYGYTF,TRBV5-1,TRBD1,TRBJ1-2,.
TGCGCCAGCAGCTTGGAGGGGGACAGGGGTGCTGAAGCTTTCTTT,CASSLEGDRGAEAFF,TRBV5-1,TRBD1,TRBJ1-1,.
TGTGCCAGCAGTTACCTGGGACTCTCCTACGAGCAGTACTTC,CASSYLGLSYEQYF,TRBV6-2/TRBV6-3,.,TRBJ2-7,once
TGTGCCAGCAGCTTAATTGGGGCTGGCACTGAAGCTTTCTTT,CASSLIGAGTEAFF,TRBV11-1,.,TRBJ1-1,once
TGTGCCAGCAGCGAAGGTTCTTATAGCAATCAGCCCCAGCATTTT,CASSEGSYSNQPQHF,TRBV6-1,.,TRBJ1-5,once
TGTGCCAGCAGCCGCGGGACTAGGACAGATACGCAGTATTTT,CASSRGTRTDTQYF,TRBV2,TRBD2,TRBJ2-3,.
TGTGCCAGCTCACCCGACAGATACTATGGCTACACCTTC,CASSPDRYYGYTF,TRBV18,.,TRBJ1-2,once
TGCGCCAGCAGTCCGCTCCGACCTTCAGCCAGTGGGCAGATGTCCGGCTACACCTTC,CASSPLRPSASGQMSGYTF,TRBV5-1,.,TRBJ1-2,.
TGTGCCAGCAGGGGAGAGGGAGTTAATTCACCCCTCCACTTT,CASRGEGVNSPLHF,TRBV28,.,TRBJ1-6,.
TGTGCCAGCAGCTTAACTGCCAGCGTCGGAAATGAGCAGTTCTTC,CASSLTASVGNEQFF,TRBV7-2,.,TRBJ2-1,.
TGCGCCAGCAGCCAACCGGACAGGATGGGGTACGAGCAGTACTTC,CASSQPDRMGYEQYF,TRBV4-1,TRBD1,TRBJ2-7,once
TGCGCCAGCAGCCAGCCGGGACAGGGGATTAGGGGCTACACCTTC,CASSQPGQGIRGYTF,TRBV4-1,TRBD1,TRBJ1-2,.
TGTGCCAGCAGCCGCGGTAGACAGCGAAAATTGCCCCAGCATTTT,CASSRGRQRKLPQHF,TRBV14,.,TRBJ1-5,.
TGCGCCAGCAGCTTGGATCCGGGATACAAAGAGACCCAGTACTTC,CASSLDPGYKETQYF,TRBV5-1,.,TRBJ2-5,.
TGTGCCAGCAGTGAGCACAGGGCTCTAGGTGGCTACGAGCAGTACTTC,CASSEHRALGGYEQYF,TRBV25-1,.,TRBJ2-7,.
TGTGCCAGCAGCTTACAGAAGAACACTGAAGCTTTCTTT,CASSLQKNTEAFF,TRBV7-2,.,TRBJ1-1,.
TGTGCCAGCAGTGCACAGGGTACGGGCTATGGCTACACCTTC,CASSAQGTGYGYTF,TRBV28,.,TRBJ1-2,.
TGTGCCAGCAGTTTTTTTGGCAGGAAGAATCAGCCCCAGCATTTT,CASSFFGRKNQPQHF,TRBV28,.,TRBJ1-5,.
TGTGCCAGCAGCCAAGATTCGGGACAGGGTGACCCCCGGTGGCTGCGATATGGCTACACCTTC,CASSQDSGQGDPRWLRYGYTF,TRBV3-1/TRBV3-2,TRBD1,TRBJ1-2,.
TGTGCCAGCAGGGCCAGGGGCATTAATCAGCCCCAGCATTTT,CASRARGINQPQHF,TRBV6-4,.,TRBJ1-5,once
TGTGCCAGCAGCTTGAGGGGGTCCACAGATACGCAGTATTTT,CASSLRGSTDTQYF,TRBV7-9,.,TRBJ2-3,.
TGTGCCAGCCGGAGGGGTGCGAGGACAGATACGCAGTATTTT,CASRRGARTDTQYF,TRBV10-3,.,TRBJ2-3,.
TGTGCCAGCAGCTTGTGGCAGGGCAATCAGCCCCAGCATTTT,CASSLWQGNQPQHF,TRBV5-4,.,TRBJ1-5,.
TGTGCCAGCAGCCCATCCGAGGGCCCCTCCTACAATGAGCAGTTCTTC,CASSPSEGPSYNEQFF,TRBV7-9,.,TRBJ2-1,.
TGCAGCGTTGGGAGGACAGGGATAGGCAATGGCTACACCTTC,CSVGRTGIGNGYTF,TRBV29-1,TRBD1,TRBJ1-2,.
TGTGCCAGCAGTGCGGACAGGGCGGACGATGGCTACACCTTC,CASSADRADDGYTF,TRBV2,TRBD1,TRBJ1-2,.
TGTGCTATGACCACGCGGGACGGCTGGTTAGATACGCAGTATTTT,CAMTTRDGWLDTQYF,TRBV12-5,.,TRBJ2-3,.
TGTGCCAGTAGTATATCGGGTCTCAGCACAGATACGCAGTATTTT,CASSISGLSTDTQYF,TRBV19,.,TRBJ2-3,.
TGTGCCAGCAGCCTAGCGGGAGGGATCGAAGAGACCCAGTACTTC,CASSLAGGIEETQYF,TRBV9,TRBD2,TRBJ2-5,.
TGTGCCAGCAGTATCCGACAGGGCTCCTACGAGCAGTACTTC,CASSIRQGSYEQYF,TRBV6-5,TRBD1,TRBJ2-7,.
TGTGCCAGCAGTTTATGGGAAGGGGGAGTCGGGGGCTACACCTTC,CASSLWEGGVGGYTF,TRBV28,.,TRBJ1-2,.
TGCGCCAGCAGCTGGACTAGCGGGATGACGAATGAGCAGTTCTTC,CASSWTSGMTNEQFF,TRBV5-1,TRBD2,TRBJ2-1,.
TGTGCCAGCAGCCCTAGAGTCAGGGACAGGAGGAATGAGCAGTTCTTC,CASSPRVRDRRNEQFF,TRBV9,TRBD1,TRBJ2-1,.
TGTGCCAGCAGCCAAGAGGGGGGACTAGCGGCCTACAATGAGCAGTTCTTC,CASSQEGGLAAYNEQFF,TRBV4-2,TRBD2,TRBJ2-1,.
TGTGCCAGCAGCCCCGGGACTAGTTACAATGAGCAGTTCTTC,CASSPGTSYNEQFF,TRBV7-9,TRBD2,TRBJ2-1,.
TGTGCCAGCAGCTTAGAAGCTAATCAGCCCCAGCATTTT,CASSLEANQPQHF,TRBV11-2,.,TRBJ1-5,.
TGTGCCAGCACCACGGGAGGGCACACTAACTATGGCTACACCTTC,CASTTGGHTNYGYTF,TRBV6-6,.,TRBJ1-2,.
TGTGCCAGCAGCGTAACTATGTACACTGAAGCTTTCTTT,CASSVTMYTEAFF,TRBV9,.,TRBJ1-1,.
TGCGCCAGCAGCTTGGGACAGGGGGTGAACACTGAAGCTTTCTTT,CASSLGQGVNTEAFF,TRBV5-1,TRBD1,TRBJ1-1,.
TGTGGGTTGGGGCACTTAGAAAAACTGTTTTTT,CGLGHLEKLFF,TRBV30,.,TRBJ1-4,.
TGTGCCAGCAGCTTAGGTGTAGCAGGGGGAGGCGACGAGCAGTACTTC,CASSLGVAGGGDEQYF,TRBV7-6,.,TRBJ2-7,.
TGCGCCAGCAGCATCAGGGGGTGGAACACTGAAGCTTTCTTT,CASSIRGWNTEAFF,TRBV5-1,TRBD1,TRBJ1-1,.
TGTGCCAGCAGCCCTGGGAGGGACAGGCCGAACACTGAAGCTTTCTTT,CASSPGRDRPNTEAFF,TRBV21-1,.,TRBJ1-1,.
TGTGCCAGCAGAGCGAGCCGGGACAGAAACTATGGCTACACCTTC,CASRASRDRNYGYTF,TRBV7-9,TRBD1,TRBJ1-2,few
TGTGCCAGCAGTAGGACAGGGGGGAACGATCAGCCCCAGCATTTT,CASSRTGGNDQPQHF,TRBV28,TRBD1,TRBJ1-5,.
TGCGCCAGCAGCCAAGCTGACAGCTCCTATAATTCACCCCTCCACTTT,CASSQADSSYNSPLHF,TRBV4-1,.,TRBJ1-6,.
TGTGCCATCACTCCCGAAGGGGATTCACCCCTCCACTTT,CAITPEGDSPLHF,TRBV10-3,.,TRBJ1-6,.
TGTGCCAGCAGCTTAACCCGACAGGGGATCGGGAACACTGAAGCTTTCTTT,CASSLTRQGIGNTEAFF,TRBV7-3,TRBD1,TRBJ1-1,.
TGTGCCAGCAGTTTGAGGACAGGGGGTGATGGCTACACCTTC,CASSLRTGGDGYTF,TRBV6-2/TRBV6-3,TRBD1,TRBJ1-2,once
TGTGCCAGCAGTTACCTAACTAGCACAGATACGCAGTATTTT,CASSYLTSTDTQYF,TRBV6-5,.,TRBJ2-3,.
TGTGCCAGCAGCTTGGCTCGGGACAGTATCTACGAGCAGTACTTC,CASSLARDSIYEQYF,TRBV5-5,TRBD1,TRBJ2-7,.
TGTGCCAGCAGGAGAACAGGGGGCACTGAAGCTTTCTTT,CASRRTGGTEAFF,TRBV27,TRBD1,TRBJ1-1,.
TGTGCCAGCAGCCGGGGACAGGGGAGAAGCTATGGCTACACCTTC,CASSRGQGRSYGYTF,TRBV3-1/TRBV3-2,TRBD1,TRBJ1-2,.
TGTGCCAGCAGCTTACAACAGGGGATATATGGCTACACCTTC,CASSLQQGIYGYTF,TRBV7-2,TRBD1,TRBJ1-2,once
TGTGCCAGCAGTTTACGGACACCCTACGAGCAGTACTTC,CASSLRTPYEQYF,TRBV28,.,TRBJ2-7,.